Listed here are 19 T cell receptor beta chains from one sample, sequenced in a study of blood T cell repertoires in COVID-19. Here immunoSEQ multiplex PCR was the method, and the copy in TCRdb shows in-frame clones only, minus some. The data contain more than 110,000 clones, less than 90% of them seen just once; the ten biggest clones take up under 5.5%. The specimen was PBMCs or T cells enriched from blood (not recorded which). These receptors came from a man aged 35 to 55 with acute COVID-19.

The CDR3 loop is CASSLRLASSTDTQYF. The CDR3 nucleotides read TGCGCCAGCAGCTTGAGACTAGCTTCGAGCACAGATACGCAGTATTTT. This chain joins TRBV5-1 and TRBJ2-3, with 7 bases matching TRBD2. In germline, CDR1 is SGHRS, CDR2 YFSETQ. V shed 1 base and J 0 bases; nucleotides not matched to a gene: 5. This CDR3 comprises 16 residues.

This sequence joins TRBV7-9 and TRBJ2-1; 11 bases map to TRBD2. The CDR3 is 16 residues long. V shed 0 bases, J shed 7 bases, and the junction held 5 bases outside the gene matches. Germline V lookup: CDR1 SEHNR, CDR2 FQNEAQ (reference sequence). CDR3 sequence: CASSLALLAGENEQFF. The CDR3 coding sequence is TGTGCCAGCAGCTTAGCTTTACTAGCGGGAGAAAATGAGCAGTTCTTC.

The CDR3 here is CASSVGNRGLSSPLHF. The CDR3 DNA follows: TGTGCCAGCAGCGTAGGTAACAGGGGGCTAAGTTCACCCCTCCACTTT. The chain links TRBV9 to TRBJ1-6; 9 bases fit TRBD1. Germline CDR1 and CDR2: SGDLS and YYNGEE. After removal of 0 bases from V and 9 bases from J, the junction contained 7 bases not matched to a gene. This CDR3 is built from 16 residues.

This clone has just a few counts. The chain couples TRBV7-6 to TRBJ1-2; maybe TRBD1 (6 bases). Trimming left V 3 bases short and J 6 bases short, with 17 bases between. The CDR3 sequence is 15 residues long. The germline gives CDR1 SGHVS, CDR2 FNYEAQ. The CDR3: CASSFRGSGLDGYTF. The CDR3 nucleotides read TGTGCCAGCAGCTTTAGGGGGTCAGGGCTCGATGGCTACACCTTC.

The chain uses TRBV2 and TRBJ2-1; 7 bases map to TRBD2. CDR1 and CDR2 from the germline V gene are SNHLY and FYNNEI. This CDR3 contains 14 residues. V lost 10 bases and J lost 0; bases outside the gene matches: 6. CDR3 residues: CATQAGTSYNEQFF. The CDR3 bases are TGTGCCACCCAAGCGGGGACCTCCTACAATGAGCAGTTCTTC.

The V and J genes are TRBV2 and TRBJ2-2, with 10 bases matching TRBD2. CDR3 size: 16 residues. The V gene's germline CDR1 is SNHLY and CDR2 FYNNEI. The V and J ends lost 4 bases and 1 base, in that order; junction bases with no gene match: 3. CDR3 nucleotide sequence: TGTGCCAGCAGTGCTTGGACTAGCGGGAACACCGGGGAGCTGTTTTTT. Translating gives CASSAWTSGNTGELFF.

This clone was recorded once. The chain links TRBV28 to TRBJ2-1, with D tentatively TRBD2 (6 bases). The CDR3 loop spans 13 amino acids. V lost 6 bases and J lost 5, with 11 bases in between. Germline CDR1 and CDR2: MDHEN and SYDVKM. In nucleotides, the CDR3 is TGTGCCAGCAGCTGGTGGGGGGACAATGAGCAGTTCTTC. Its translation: CASSWWGDNEQFF.

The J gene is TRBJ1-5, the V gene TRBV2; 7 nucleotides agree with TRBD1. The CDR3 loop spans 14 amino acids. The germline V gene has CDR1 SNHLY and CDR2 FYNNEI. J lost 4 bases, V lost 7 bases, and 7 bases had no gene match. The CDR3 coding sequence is TGTGCCAGCATCGGGACAGATCGTAATCAGCCCCAGCATTTT. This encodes CASIGTDRNQPQHF.

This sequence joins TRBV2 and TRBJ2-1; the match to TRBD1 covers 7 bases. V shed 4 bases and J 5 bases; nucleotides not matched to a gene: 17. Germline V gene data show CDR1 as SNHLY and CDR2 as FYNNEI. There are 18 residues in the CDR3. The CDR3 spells CASSVKVRQGSGNNEQFF. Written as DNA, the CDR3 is TGTGCCAGCAGTGTGAAGGTCAGACAGGGCTCGGGTAACAATGAGCAGTTCTTC.

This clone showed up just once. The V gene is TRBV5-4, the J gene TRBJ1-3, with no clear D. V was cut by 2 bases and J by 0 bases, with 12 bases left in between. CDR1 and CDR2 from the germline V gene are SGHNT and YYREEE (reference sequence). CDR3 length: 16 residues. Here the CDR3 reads CASSFDRLSSGNTIYF. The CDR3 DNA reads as TGTGCCAGCAGCTTTGACCGACTAAGCTCTGGAAACACCATATATTTT.

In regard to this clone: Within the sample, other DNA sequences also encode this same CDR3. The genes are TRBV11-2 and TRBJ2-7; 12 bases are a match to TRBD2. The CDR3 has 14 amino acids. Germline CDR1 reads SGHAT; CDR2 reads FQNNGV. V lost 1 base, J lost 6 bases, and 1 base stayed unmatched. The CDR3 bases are TGTGCCAGCAGCTTAGGACTAGCGGGAGCCGAGCAGTACTTC. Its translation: CASSLGLAGAEQYF.

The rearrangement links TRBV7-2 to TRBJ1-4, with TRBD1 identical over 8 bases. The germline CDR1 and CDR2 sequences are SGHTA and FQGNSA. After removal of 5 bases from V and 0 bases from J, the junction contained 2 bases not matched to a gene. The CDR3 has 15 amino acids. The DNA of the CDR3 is TGTGCCAGCAGCGACAGGGGCCCAACTAATGAAAAACTGTTTTTT. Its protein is CASSDRGPTNEKLFF.

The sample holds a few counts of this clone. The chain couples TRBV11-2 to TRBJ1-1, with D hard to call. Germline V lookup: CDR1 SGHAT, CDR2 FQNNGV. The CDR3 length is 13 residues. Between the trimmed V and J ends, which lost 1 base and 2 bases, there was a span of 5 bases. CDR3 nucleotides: TGTGCCAGCAGCTTAGGAGTAAACACTGAAGCTTTCTTT. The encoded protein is CASSLGVNTEAFF.

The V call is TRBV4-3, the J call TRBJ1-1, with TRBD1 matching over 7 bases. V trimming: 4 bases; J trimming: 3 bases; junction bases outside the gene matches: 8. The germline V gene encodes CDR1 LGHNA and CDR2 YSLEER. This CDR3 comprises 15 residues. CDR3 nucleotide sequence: TGCGCCAGCAGCCCTGGGACAGATTTCGACACTGAAGCTTTCTTT. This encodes CASSPGTDFDTEAFF.

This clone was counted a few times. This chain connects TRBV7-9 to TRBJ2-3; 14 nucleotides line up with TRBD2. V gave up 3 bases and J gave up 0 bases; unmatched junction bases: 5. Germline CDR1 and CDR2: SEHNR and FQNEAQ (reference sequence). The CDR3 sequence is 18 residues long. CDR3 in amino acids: CASSLGLAGAYSTDTQYF. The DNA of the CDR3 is TGTGCCAGCAGCTTGGGACTAGCGGGGGCCTATAGCACAGATACGCAGTATTTT.

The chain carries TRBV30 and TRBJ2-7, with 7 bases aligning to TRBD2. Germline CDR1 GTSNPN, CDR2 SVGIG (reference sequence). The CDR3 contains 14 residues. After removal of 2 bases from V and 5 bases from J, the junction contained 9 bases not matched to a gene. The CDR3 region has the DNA TGTGCCTGGAGTCCGGGACTAATATCTGACGAGCAGTACTTC. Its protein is CAWSPGLISDEQYF.

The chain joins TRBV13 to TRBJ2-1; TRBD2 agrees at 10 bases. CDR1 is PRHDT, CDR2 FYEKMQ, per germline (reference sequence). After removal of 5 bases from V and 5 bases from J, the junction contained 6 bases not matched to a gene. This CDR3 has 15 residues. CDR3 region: CASSPWTSGHNEQFF. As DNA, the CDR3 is TGTGCCAGCAGCCCCTGGACTAGCGGACACAATGAGCAGTTCTTC.

The CDR3 DNA reads as TGTGCCAGCAGCGAGGGGGTGAGAGTAGCCTACAATGAGCAGTTCTTC. It codes for CASSEGVRVAYNEQFF. The V call is TRBV9, the J call TRBJ2-1; TRBD1 is a possible D gene (6 bases). Germline V gives CDR1 SGDLS, CDR2 YYNGEE. CDR3 length equals 16 residues. V was clipped by 3 bases and J by 2 bases, with 15 bases between them.

The CDR3 region has the DNA TGTGCCAGCAGCCCGACAGGGGTTGGTTACGAGCAGTACTTC. It is translated as CASSPTGVGYEQYF. This sequence joins TRBV28 and TRBJ2-7; the match to TRBD1 covers 8 bases. Germline CDR1 is MDHEN and CDR2 is SYDVKM. CDR3 size: 14 residues. Trimming removed 6 bases from V and 4 bases from J; junction bases left unmatched: 8.